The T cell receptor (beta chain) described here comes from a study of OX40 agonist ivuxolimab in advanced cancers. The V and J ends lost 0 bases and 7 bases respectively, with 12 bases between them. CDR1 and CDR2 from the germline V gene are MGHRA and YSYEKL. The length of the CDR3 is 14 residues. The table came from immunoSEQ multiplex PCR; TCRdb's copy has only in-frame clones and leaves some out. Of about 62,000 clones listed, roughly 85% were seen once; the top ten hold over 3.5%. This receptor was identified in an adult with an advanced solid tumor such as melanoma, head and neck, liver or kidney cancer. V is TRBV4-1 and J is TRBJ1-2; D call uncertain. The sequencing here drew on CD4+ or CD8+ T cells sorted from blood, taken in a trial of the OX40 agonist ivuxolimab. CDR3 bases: TGCGCCAGCAGCCAAGATCCGGGGTTTAGTGGCTACACCTTC. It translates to CASSQDPGFSGYTF.